This T cell receptor (beta chain) comes out of a study of blood T cell repertoires in COVID-19. About the study: The cDNA or gDNA used as material had been derived from T cells, B-cell-depleted T cells, or PBMCs.

CDR1 and CDR2 from the germline V gene are SGHVS and FQNEAQ. V dropped 1 base and J dropped 1 base, with 9 bases sitting between them. The length of the CDR3 is 15 residues. The study drew participants aged about 18 to 89 years from 24 US areas. The recovered donors of Cohort 3 showed two negative PCRs, clearance, or symptom resolution. Under the authors' procedure: Amplification of reference gene primers provided the estimated nucleated cell counts. This table comes from immunoSEQ multiplex PCR, and its TCRdb copy is limited to in-frame clones, with some not included. V and J calls and clone size follow that table, whereas D and trimming were derived from the DNA. The sample yields around 170,000 clones, roughly 87% seen once.

Specimen: PBMCs or T cells enriched from blood (not recorded which). The chain has TRBV7-8 and TRBJ2-3, with D perhaps TRBD2 (5 bases). The receptor was derived from a woman aged 50 to 60 who had recovered from COVID-19. The CDR3 DNA follows: TGTGCCAGCAGCTTAGAGTCCGGGGGCACAGATACGCAGTATTTT. It translates to CASSLESGGTDTQYF.